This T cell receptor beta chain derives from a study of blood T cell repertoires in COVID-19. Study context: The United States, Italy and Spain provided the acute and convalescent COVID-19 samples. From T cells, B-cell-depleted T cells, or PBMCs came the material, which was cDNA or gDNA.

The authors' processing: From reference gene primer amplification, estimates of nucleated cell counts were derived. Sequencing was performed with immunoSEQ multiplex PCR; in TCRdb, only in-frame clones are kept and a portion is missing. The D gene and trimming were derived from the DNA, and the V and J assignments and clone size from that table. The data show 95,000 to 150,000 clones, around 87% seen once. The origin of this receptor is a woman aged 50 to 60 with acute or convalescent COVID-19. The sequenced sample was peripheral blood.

In nucleotides, the CDR3 is TGTGCCAGCAGCTTGGGCCTAACAGGGATTGGTTCACCCCTCCACTTT. As protein: CASSLGLTGIGSPLHF. The V and J genes are TRBV7-2 and TRBJ1-6; D possibly corresponds to TRBD1 (6 bases). Germline V CDR1 and CDR2: SGHTA, FQGNSA. This CDR3 is 16 amino acids long. V was trimmed by 3 bases and J by 9 bases, leaving 18 bases between them.